This is a list of T cell receptor beta chains from one sample in a study of blood T cell repertoires in COVID-19. Measured with immunoSEQ multiplex PCR; TCRdb has only the in-frame clones, and not every one. The sample lists roughly 200,000 clones; about 87% were seen once. The sequenced sample was PBMCs or T cells enriched from blood (not recorded which). The receptors were gathered from a man aged 18 to 35 with acute COVID-19. CDR3s include the opening cysteine and the closing phenylalanine or tryptophan.

>TRBV18
CASSERGGPGTQYF
>TRBV10-1
CASSERRGRYNEQFF
>TRBV7-6
CASSPDSSSYNEQFF
>TRBV19
CASSRVGTSTDTQYF
>TRBV4-1
CASSSEEIGTKAGEQYF
>TRBV6-5
CASSSQNTGELFF
>TRBV30
CAWRQGAQTYEQYF
>TRBV28
CASSFGGPPLYEQYF
>TRBV3-1/TRBV3-2
CASSPGREGRYEQYF
>TRBV7-9
CASSPQRTGGTDTQYF
>TRBV10-3
CAISGLAGGGDTQYF
>TRBV4-1
CASSAGNLGGYTF
>TRBV6-2/TRBV6-3
CASSSERTTDTQYF
>TRBV9
CASSPGTSGQSSYEQYF
>TRBV19
CASNQGRLGFSNQPQHF